This record looks at one TCR beta chain sequence and its context. Its antigen is as yet unknown. This record comes from a study of post-analysis software for immune sequencing data. Background on the study: Patients had relapsing-remitting, secondary progressive or progressive-relapsing multiple sclerosis; some lacked subtype.

Findings and limits, study-wide: Co-batched samples clustered tightly together by F measure.

Unique molecular identifiers tagged the TCR beta cDNA libraries. MiXCR, applied by TCRdb to the PCR reads, yields one record per CDR3 protein. The sample yields about 400,000 distinct CDR3 sequences, about a third seen once. The sequence derives from a girl aged 10-17 years with multiple sclerosis. The sequenced material came from blood.

The CDR3 is CASSLTFNQSYEQYF. The CDR3, as DNA: TGTGCCAGCAGCTTAACGTTCAATCAATCCTACGAGCAGTACTTC. The rearrangement links TRBV11-2 to TRBJ2-7; D gene unclear. The length of the CDR3 is 15 residues. Trimming took 2 bases from V and 1 from J, leaving 12 bases between them. The germline CDR1 and CDR2 sequences are SGHAT and FQNNGV.